This is a list of T cell receptor beta chains from one sample in a study of CD4+ T cells in melanoma. Generated by immunoSEQ multiplex PCR, the TCRdb table keeps only in-frame clones and is missing some. The sample gives around 13,000 clones, around 70% of which show up once; about a tenth is in the top ten. Sequencing used cells from a culture (not recorded whether cultured in vitro). These receptors came from a human donor with melanoma. The CDR3 runs from the conserved cysteine through the conserved F or W.

v_gene	j_gene	CDR3aa
TRBV27	TRBJ1-6	CATMGGSTYNSPLHF
TRBV15	TRBJ1-2	CATSRETGATRSDYTF
TRBV19	TRBJ1-1	CASRAGRGLSPEAFF
TRBV6-6	TRBJ2-1	CASTANNEQFF
TRBV9	TRBJ1-1	CASSFSGVPNTEAFF
TRBV6-5	TRBJ1-5	CASSASADSNQPQHF
TRBV23-1	TRBJ1-5	CASRTDPAKLLHSNQPQHF
TRBV29-1	TRBJ2-5	CSVRTGETQYF
TRBV2	TRBJ2-7	CASSGRGGASYEQYF
TRBV14	TRBJ2-7	CASSQETLAGPISYEQYF
TRBV11-2	TRBJ1-2	CASSVINRGSGYTF
TRBV6-6	TRBJ1-5	CASSPREGGNQPQHF
TRBV6-5	TRBJ1-5	CASRPDFHQPQHF
TRBV6-4	TRBJ1-1	CASISPRNSRMNTEAFF
TRBV7-9	TRBJ1-2	CASSLSPRIGYTF
TRBV5-1	TRBJ2-3	CASSGFLAGAPTDTQYF
TRBV18	TRBJ1-1	CASSQLRAGVNTEAFF
TRBV7-2	TRBJ2-7	CASSLNGRYGEQYF
TRBV6-6	TRBJ1-2	CASTNTAAEQYGYTF
TRBV7-9	TRBJ2-7	CASSPWSEQYF
TRBV2	TRBJ1-6	CASKLTAGSPLHF
TRBV5-5	TRBJ1-2	CASSPGSEVYGYTF
TRBV30	TRBJ2-3	CAWSVWSSGGSGTQYF
TRBV2	TRBJ2-7	CASRVDRGFWDEQYF
TRBV6-5	TRBJ2-3	CASRRSITDTQYF
TRBV5-4	TRBJ2-5	CASSLETRTQYF
TRBV5-5	TRBJ1-6	CASSFDPRGRPLHF
TRBV5-1	TRBJ1-4	CASSINREGGEKLFF
TRBV5-1	TRBJ2-5	CASSLGQMSETQYF
TRBV5-8	TRBJ2-3	CASTYQTSTSTDTQYF